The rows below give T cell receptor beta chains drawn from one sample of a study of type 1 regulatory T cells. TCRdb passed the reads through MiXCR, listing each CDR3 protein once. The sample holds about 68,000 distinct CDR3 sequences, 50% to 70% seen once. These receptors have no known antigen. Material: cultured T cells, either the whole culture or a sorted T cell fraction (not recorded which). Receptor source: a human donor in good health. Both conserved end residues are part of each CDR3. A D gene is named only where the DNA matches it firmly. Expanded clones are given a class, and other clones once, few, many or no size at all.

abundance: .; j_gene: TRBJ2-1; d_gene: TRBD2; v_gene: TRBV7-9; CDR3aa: CASSLGAGGNHNEQFF; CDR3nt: TGTGCCAGCAGCTTGGGAGCGGGAGGCAACCACAATGAGCAGTTCTTC
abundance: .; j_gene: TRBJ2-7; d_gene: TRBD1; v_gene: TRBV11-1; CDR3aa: CASSLSTGGTPDYEQYF; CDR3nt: TGTGCCAGCAGCTTAAGTACAGGGGGCACCCCGGACTACGAGCAGTACTTC
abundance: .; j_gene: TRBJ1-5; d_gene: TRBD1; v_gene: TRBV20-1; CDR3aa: CSAAHQGDLSNQPQHF; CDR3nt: TGCAGTGCGGCCCATCAGGGGGACCTAAGCAATCAGCCCCAGCATTTT
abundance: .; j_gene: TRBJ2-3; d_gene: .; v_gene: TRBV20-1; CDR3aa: CSARDPGNTQYF; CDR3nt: TGCAGTGCTAGAGATCCCGGGAATACGCAGTATTTT
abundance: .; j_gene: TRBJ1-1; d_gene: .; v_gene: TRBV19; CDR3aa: CAAGPKGLNTEAFF; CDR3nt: TGTGCCGCCGGGCCGAAGGGATTGAACACTGAAGCTTTCTTT
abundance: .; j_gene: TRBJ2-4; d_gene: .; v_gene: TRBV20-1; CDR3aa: CSAGPRIAKNIQYF; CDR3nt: TGCAGTGCAGGACCCAGGATAGCCAAAAACATTCAGTACTTC
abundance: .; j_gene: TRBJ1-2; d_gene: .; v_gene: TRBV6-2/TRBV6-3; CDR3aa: CASSYTAGDLQSYYGYTF; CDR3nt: TGTGCCAGCAGTTACACGGCAGGGGACCTTCAATCGTACTATGGCTACACCTTC
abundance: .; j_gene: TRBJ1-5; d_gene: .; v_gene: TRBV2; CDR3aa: CASSEALRGNQPQHF; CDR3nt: TGTGCCAGCAGTGAAGCGCTTCGGGGGAATCAGCCCCAGCATTTT
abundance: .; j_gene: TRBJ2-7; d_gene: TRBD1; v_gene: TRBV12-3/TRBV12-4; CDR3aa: CASSLEIGTGEHEQYF; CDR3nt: TGTGCCAGCAGTTTGGAAATCGGGACAGGGGAACACGAGCAGTACTTC
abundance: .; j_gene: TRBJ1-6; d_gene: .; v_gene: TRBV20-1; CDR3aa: CSASEGYFNSPLHF; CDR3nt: TGCAGTGCTAGCGAGGGGTATTTTAATTCACCCCTCCACTTT
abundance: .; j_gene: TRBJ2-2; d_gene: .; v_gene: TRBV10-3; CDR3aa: CAIRITAGPTGELFF; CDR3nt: TGTGCCATCAGGATAACCGCGGGCCCCACCGGGGAGCTGTTTTTT
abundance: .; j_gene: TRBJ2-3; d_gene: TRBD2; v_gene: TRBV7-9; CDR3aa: CASSNLAGVTDTQYF; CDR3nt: TGTGCCAGCAGCAATCTAGCGGGAGTCACAGATACGCAGTATTTT
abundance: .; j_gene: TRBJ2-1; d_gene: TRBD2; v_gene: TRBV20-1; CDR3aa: CSASTAGRSYNEQFF; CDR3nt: TGCAGTGCTAGTACAGCGGGAAGGTCCTACAATGAGCAGTTCTTC
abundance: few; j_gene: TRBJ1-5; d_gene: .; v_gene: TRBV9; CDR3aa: CASSEGQGYGQPQHF; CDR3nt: TGTGCCAGCAGCGAGGGGCAAGGCTATGGTCAGCCCCAGCATTTT
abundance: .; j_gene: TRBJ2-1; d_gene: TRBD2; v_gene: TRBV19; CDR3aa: CASSPTSGRTLYNEQFF; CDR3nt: TGTGCCAGTAGCCCTACTAGCGGGAGGACCTTATACAATGAGCAGTTCTTC
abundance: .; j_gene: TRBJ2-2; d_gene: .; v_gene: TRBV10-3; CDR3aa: CAISERSGSATGELFF; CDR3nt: TGTGCCATCAGTGAGCGCTCAGGTTCGGCCACCGGGGAGCTGTTTTTT
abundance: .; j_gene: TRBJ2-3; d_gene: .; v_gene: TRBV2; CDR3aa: CASSESRARGSTDTQYF; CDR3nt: TGTGCCAGCAGTGAAAGTAGGGCAAGGGGAAGCACAGATACGCAGTATTTT
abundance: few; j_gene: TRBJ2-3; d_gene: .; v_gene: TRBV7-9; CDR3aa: CASSLRSPTDTQYF; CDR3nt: TGTGCCAGCAGCCTGCGAAGTCCCACAGATACGCAGTATTTT
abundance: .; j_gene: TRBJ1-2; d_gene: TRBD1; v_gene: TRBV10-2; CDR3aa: CASSDGTGGPYGYTF; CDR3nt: TGCGCCAGCAGTGATGGGACAGGGGGACCCTATGGCTACACCTTC
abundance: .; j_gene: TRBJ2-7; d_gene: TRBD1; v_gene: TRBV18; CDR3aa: CASSPQQGAPYEQYF; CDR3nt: TGTGCCAGCTCACCACAGCAGGGGGCCCCCTACGAGCAGTACTTC
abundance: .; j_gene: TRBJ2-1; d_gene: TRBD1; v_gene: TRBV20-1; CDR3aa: CSALEIQGTAYNEQFF; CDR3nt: TGCAGTGCTCTAGAAATACAGGGGACCGCGTACAATGAGCAGTTCTTC
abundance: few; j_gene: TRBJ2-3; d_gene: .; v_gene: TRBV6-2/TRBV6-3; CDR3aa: CASTPRESRDTQYF; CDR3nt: TGTGCCAGCACCCCACGGGAGTCGAGAGATACGCAGTATTTT
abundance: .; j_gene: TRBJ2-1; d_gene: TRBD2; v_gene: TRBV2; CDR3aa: CASGGTSGYNEQFF; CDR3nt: TGTGCCAGCGGGGGGACTAGCGGGTACAATGAGCAGTTCTTC
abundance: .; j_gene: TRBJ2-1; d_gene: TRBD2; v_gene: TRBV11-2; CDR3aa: CASSLVSGSGDEQFF; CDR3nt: TGTGCCAGCAGCTTAGTTAGCGGGAGTGGCGATGAGCAGTTCTTC
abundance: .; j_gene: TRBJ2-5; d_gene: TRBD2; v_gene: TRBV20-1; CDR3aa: CSAKDTSGRGAETQYF; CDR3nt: TGCAGTGCTAAAGACACTAGCGGGAGGGGGGCGGAGACCCAGTACTTC
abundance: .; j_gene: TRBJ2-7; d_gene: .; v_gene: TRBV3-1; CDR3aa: CASSPQLVNSYEQYF; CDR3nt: TGTGCCAGCAGCCCACAACTAGTAAACTCCTACGAGCAGTACTTC
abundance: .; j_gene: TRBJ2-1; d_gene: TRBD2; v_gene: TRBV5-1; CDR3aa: CASSFAAGGFYNEQFF; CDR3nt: TGTGCCAGCAGCTTTGCCGCGGGAGGGTTCTACAATGAGCAGTTCTTC
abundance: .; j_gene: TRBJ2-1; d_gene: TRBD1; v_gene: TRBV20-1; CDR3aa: CSAREGYRGLEQFF; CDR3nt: TGCAGTGCTAGAGAAGGATACAGGGGGCTGGAGCAGTTCTTC
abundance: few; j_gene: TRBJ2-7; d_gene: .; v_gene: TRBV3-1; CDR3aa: CASSQGNEQYF; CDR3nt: TGTGCCAGCAGCCAAGGGAACGAGCAGTACTTC
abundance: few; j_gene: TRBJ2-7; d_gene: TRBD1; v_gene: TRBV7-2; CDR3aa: CASSLVQGASYEQYF; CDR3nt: TGTGCCAGCAGCTTAGTACAGGGGGCCTCATACGAGCAGTACTTC
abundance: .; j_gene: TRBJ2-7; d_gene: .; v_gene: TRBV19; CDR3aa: CASSNSYEQYF; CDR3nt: TGTGCCAGTAGTAACTCCTACGAGCAGTACTTC
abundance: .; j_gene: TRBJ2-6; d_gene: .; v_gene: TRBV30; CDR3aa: CAWSPGANVLTF; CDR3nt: TGTGCCTGGAGTCCTGGGGCCAACGTCCTGACTTTC
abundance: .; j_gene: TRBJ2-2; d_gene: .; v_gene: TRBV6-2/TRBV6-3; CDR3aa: CAIARINTGELFF; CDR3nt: TGTGCCATAGCCAGGATTAACACCGGGGAGCTGTTTTTT
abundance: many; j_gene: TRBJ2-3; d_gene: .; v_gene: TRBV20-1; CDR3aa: CSASPTDTQYF; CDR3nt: TGCAGTGCTAGTCCCACAGATACGCAGTATTTT
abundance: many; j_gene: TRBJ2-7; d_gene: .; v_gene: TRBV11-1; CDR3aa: CASSPRTVYEQYF; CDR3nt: TGTGCCAGCAGCCCCAGGACAGTCTACGAGCAGTACTTC
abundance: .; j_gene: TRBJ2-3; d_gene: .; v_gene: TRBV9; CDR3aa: CASSVGIDTQYF; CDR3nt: TGTGCCAGCAGCGTAGGAATCGATACGCAGTATTTT
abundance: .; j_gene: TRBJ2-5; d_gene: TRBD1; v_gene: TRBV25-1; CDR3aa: CASSPRDRSQETQYF; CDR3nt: TGTGCCAGCAGTCCCCGGGACAGGAGCCAAGAGACCCAGTACTTC
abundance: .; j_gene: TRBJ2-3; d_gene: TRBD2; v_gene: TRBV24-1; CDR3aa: CATSDFLAGATDTQYF; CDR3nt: TGTGCCACCAGTGATTTCTTGGCGGGAGCAACAGATACGCAGTATTTT
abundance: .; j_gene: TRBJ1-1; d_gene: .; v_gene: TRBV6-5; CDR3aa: CASSYAQGNTEAFF; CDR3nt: TGTGCCAGCAGTTACGCACAGGGGAACACTGAAGCTTTCTTT
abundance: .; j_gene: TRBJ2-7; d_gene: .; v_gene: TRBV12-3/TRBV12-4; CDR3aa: CASSPVAGTYEQYF; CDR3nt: TGTGCCAGCAGTCCGGTGGCCGGAACCTACGAGCAGTACTTC
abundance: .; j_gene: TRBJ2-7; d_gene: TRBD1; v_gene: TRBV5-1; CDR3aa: CASSLGWGQGANEQYF; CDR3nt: TGCGCCAGCAGCTTGGGGTGGGGGCAGGGGGCCAACGAGCAGTACTTC
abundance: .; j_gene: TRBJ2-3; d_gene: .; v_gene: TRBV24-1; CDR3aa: CATSDSPKEADTQYF; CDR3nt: TGTGCCACCAGTGATTCTCCGAAGGAGGCAGATACGCAGTATTTT
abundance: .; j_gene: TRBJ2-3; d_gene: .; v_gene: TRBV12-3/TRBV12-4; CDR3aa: CASLWAKADTQYF; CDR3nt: TGTGCCAGCCTCTGGGCTAAAGCAGATACGCAGTATTTT
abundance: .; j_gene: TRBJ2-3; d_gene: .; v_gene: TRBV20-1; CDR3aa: CSDNRWFADTQYF; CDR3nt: TGCAGTGATAACAGGTGGTTCGCAGATACGCAGTATTTT
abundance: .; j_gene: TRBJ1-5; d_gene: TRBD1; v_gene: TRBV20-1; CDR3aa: CSARGGTGSNQPQHF; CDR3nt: TGCAGTGCTAGAGGGGGGACAGGGAGCAATCAGCCCCAGCATTTT
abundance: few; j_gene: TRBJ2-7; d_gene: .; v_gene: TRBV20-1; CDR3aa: CSARGATVGASEQYF; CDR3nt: TGCAGTGCTAGAGGGGCTACCGTGGGAGCGAGCGAGCAGTACTTC
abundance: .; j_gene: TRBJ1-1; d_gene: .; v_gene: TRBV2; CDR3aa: CASSVERDTEAFF; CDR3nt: TGTGCCAGCAGTGTTGAAAGGGACACTGAAGCTTTCTTT
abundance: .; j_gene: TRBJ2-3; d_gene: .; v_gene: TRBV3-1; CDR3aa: CASSDRPDTQYF; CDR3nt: TGTGCCAGCTCGGATCGACCAGATACGCAGTATTTT
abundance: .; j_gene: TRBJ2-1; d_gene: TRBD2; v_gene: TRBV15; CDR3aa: CATLRWREGNEQFF; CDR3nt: TGTGCCACCCTTAGATGGAGGGAGGGAAATGAGCAGTTCTTC
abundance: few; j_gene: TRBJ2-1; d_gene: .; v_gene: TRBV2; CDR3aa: CASSDTGSYREQFF; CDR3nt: TGTGCCAGCAGTGATACCGGGAGTTATCGTGAGCAGTTCTTC
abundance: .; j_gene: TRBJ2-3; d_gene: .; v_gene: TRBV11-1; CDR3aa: CASSFPGHTQYF; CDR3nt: TGTGCCAGCAGCTTCCCGGGACATACGCAGTATTTT
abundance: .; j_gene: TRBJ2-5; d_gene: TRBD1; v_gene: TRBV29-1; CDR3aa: CSTGARQETQYF; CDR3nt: TGCAGCACAGGGGCCCGCCAAGAGACCCAGTACTTC
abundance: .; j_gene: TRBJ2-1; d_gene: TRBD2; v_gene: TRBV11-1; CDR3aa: CASRPFLVAGNNERFF; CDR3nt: TGTGCCAGCAGACCCTTCTTGGTAGCGGGGAACAATGAGCGGTTCTTC
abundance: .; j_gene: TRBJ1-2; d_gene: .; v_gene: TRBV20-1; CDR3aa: CSASGLVVNYGYTF; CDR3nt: TGCAGTGCTAGTGGTCTGGTAGTGAACTATGGCTACACCTTC
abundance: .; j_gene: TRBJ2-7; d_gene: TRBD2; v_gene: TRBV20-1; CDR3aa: CSAEQGRLAGAFLPYEQYF; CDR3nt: TGCAGTGCCGAACAGGGGAGACTAGCGGGCGCATTTCTCCCCTACGAGCAGTACTTC